This T cell receptor (beta chain) was obtained from a study of T cell responses to AZD1222 COVID-19 vaccine (dated by TCRdb to the early 2020s). In the study overall: AZD1222 recipients given second doses at about 4 weeks or at about 12 weeks were pooled, since spike-specific TCR depth and breadth were not found to differ between the two schedules. Trial participants were enrolled by age into subgroups of 18-55, 56-69 and 70-plus years, and around 150, 28 and 57 TCR-sequenced participants, respectively, were included in these subgroups. A total of under 250 trial participants underwent TCR sequencing, of whom some 200 had received two doses of AZD1222 and 26 had received two doses of the MenACWY control vaccine. What the work shows at the level of the full study, not this receptor alone: In the small 56-69-year group, the increase in depth fell short of significance, most likely because of low power. The whole spike protein was spanned by vaccine-associated CD4 TCRs, and dominant responses were seen in regions 160-218 and 743-854. After two AZD1222 doses, spike-specific TCR breadth and depth were significantly higher than at day 0 and than in MenACWY recipients. Because no day 14 peak-response samples were available, the repertoires could be characterized only after the peak T cell response. Most participants were white British and females outnumbered males, and the authors suggested that clonal diversity may have been underestimated. Nearly half of unique spike-specific TCRs reportedly recognized epitopes outside regions mutated in the B.1.351 and B.1.1.7 variants. Conclusions about previously exposed vaccinees were limited because only 6 or 7 AZD1222 recipients were SARS-CoV-2 seropositive at baseline.

Worth noting for this clone: Its antigen target is currently unknown. No base quality values were provided; no much bigger clone lies one nucleotide off.

The CDR3 regions of human TCRbeta chains were analyzed by immunosequencing. The study's processing was this. Repertoire TCRs were checked for matches against a reference library of SARS-CoV-2-specific TCRs that had been generated using the MIRA antigen-specificity platform. Breadth was defined as the fraction of unique TCRs that were SARS-CoV-2-associated. Depth was defined as the fraction of total T cells that were SARS-CoV-2-associated. Each spike-specific TCR was assigned to its reactive spike region and to a CD4 or CD8 class using the MIRA data. Log10-transformed breadth and depth values were compared by one-way ANOVA with Sidak's multiple comparisons tests. TCRdb limited this immuneACCESS table to in-frame rearrangements with V and J called. A share of clones is missing; checked studies link under half to unresolved V genes, and the rest is unexplained. The DNA was the basis for D and trimming; V, J and clone size are from that table. This sample is represented by some 55,000 clones; 89% of them were singletons. The leading ten clones occupy under 2% of the sample.

The time point label, as the study defines it: baseline before first vaccination. Samples from vaccinated people were obtained from the UK trials COV001 and COV002, which included a single-blind randomized controlled phase 2/3 trial of AZD1222 (ChAdOx1 nCoV-19) in healthy adults. For TCRbeta chain sequencing, PBMC samples were collected from trial participants at day 0 and at day 28 after the second dose. Here the sequenced sample was peripheral blood, taken on day 0 of AZD1222 vaccination. This clonotype was sampled from an adult in good health.

Read as DNA, the sequence is TGTGCCAGCATTGGGACAGCCTCACATCAGCCCCAGCATTTT. This encodes CASIGTASHQPQHF. In this chain, TRBV6-5 is recombined with TRBJ1-5, with 7 bases aligning to TRBD1. Trimming leaves V shorter by 7 bases and J shorter by 5 bases, with the junction holding 8 bases beyond the gene matches. The CDR3 sequence holds 14 residues, the cysteine and phenylalanine included. The kept DNA is CDR3 alone, 42 bases in frame from the first base. From a lookup of the germline V gene, CDR1 and CDR2 are MNHEY and SVGAGI.